This T cell receptor (beta chain) was documented in a study of blood T cell repertoires in COVID-19. Across the study: PBMCs, B-cell-depleted T cells, or T cells provided the cDNA or gDNA that made up the material.

TCRdb keeps only in-frame clones here, not all; method: immunoSEQ multiplex PCR. Among fewer than 500,000 clones listed, 80% to 90% were seen once. The sequencing sample was made of PBMCs or T cells enriched from blood (not recorded which). This clonotype was sampled from a man between 25 and 39 years old who had recovered from COVID-19.

The CDR3 loop reads CASSHDYGGGTDTQYF. DNA of the CDR3: TGTGCCAGCAGCCATGATTATGGAGGTGGGACAGATACGCAGTATTTT. The gene calls are TRBV7-9 and TRBJ2-3; D perhaps matches TRBD2 (5 bases). The CDR3 loop spans 16 amino acids. Trimming took 5 bases from V and 3 from J, leaving 18 bases between them. Per the germline V gene, CDR1 is SEHNR and CDR2 is FQNEAQ (reference sequence).